Listed below are T cell receptor beta chains from one sample, sequenced in a study of blood T cell repertoires in COVID-19. Here immunoSEQ multiplex PCR was the method, and the copy in TCRdb shows in-frame clones only, minus some. This sample carries under 400,000 clones, approximately 88% of them seen once, and the ten largest clones take 1.5% to 2%. The source material was peripheral blood. Receptors originate from a woman under 40 with COVID-19, enrolled during active disease. CDR3s include the opening cysteine and the closing phenylalanine or tryptophan. The order of the fields is J gene, V gene, CDR3 protein.

TRBJ2-1,TRBV28,CASRVGGSGPSRNEQFF
TRBJ2-1,TRBV11-2,CASSTRTGGNNEQFF
TRBJ1-1,TRBV3-1/TRBV3-2,CASSQEGARVGTEAFF
TRBJ2-7,TRBV5-1,CASSRLGGSSYEQYF
TRBJ1-5,TRBV12-3/TRBV12-4,CASGGGYQPQHF
TRBJ1-1,TRBV18,CASSPRQENTEAFF
TRBJ1-1,TRBV7-8,CASSLAREIEAFF
TRBJ1-5,TRBV5-6,CASSWGRGFPQHF
TRBJ2-1,TRBV5-8,CASSLGFPIGSNEQFF
TRBJ2-3,TRBV5-1,CASSLEGVRSDTQYF
TRBJ1-4,TRBV7-2,CASSPGRGSYEKLFF
TRBJ1-1,TRBV10-3,CAIRDERQNF
TRBJ1-1,TRBV10-3,CAISEYGAMNAEAFF
TRBJ1-2,TRBV7-2,CASSPRGDRSGGYTF
TRBJ1-1,TRBV19,CASSIPGNTEAFF
TRBJ2-1,TRBV11-2,CASSLIGHLSSYNEQFF
TRBJ2-5,TRBV4-2,CASGPLGDTQETQYF
TRBJ2-3,TRBV4-2,CASSQDSQRGADTQYF
TRBJ1-2,TRBV29-1,CSVVNEYGYTF
TRBJ1-2,TRBV7-3,CASSLKSQGLYGYTF
TRBJ1-6,TRBV7-2,CASSPRQGTYNSPLHF
TRBJ2-3,TRBV28,CASSFQGTDTQYF
TRBJ2-1,TRBV7-3,CASSASGGASYNEQFF
TRBJ2-1,TRBV3-1/TRBV3-2,CASRSAGGRNEQFF
TRBJ1-5,TRBV2,CASSGTVSNQPQHF
TRBJ2-7,TRBV19,CASSPTGRMGRHEQYF
TRBJ1-5,TRBV4-1,CASGKGTGGSQPQHF
TRBJ2-5,TRBV3-1/TRBV3-2,CASSRLAGEETQYF
TRBJ2-5,TRBV2,CASSEVRGPETQYF
TRBJ1-1,TRBV27,CASSPLRDVNTEAFF
TRBJ1-1,TRBV6-2/TRBV6-3,CASSYMGGGTEAFF
TRBJ1-2,TRBV29-1,CSVWTGDGYTF
TRBJ2-6,TRBV7-2,CASSFSASSGSGANVLTF
TRBJ2-6,TRBV5-1,CASSLERVAGANVLTF
TRBJ1-4,TRBV30,CAWSVEWYYEKLFF
TRBJ1-2,TRBV11-3,CASSSDSYGYTF
TRBJ1-2,TRBV11-2,CASSLDLQNYGYTF
TRBJ1-5,TRBV19,CASSRGTANQPQHF
TRBJ1-2,TRBV5-1,CASSLQGAGYGYTF
TRBJ2-7,TRBV2,CASSQGNDEQYF
TRBJ2-5,TRBV11-2,CASRTGGRRGRQETQYF
TRBJ1-1,TRBV5-5,CASSPGARGAFF
TRBJ2-3,TRBV11-2,CASSLVGGSTDTQYF
TRBJ2-3,TRBV7-9,CASSYPGDPSTDTQYF
TRBJ1-6,TRBV14,CASSQETGGSPLHF
TRBJ1-1,TRBV19,CASSIGGGRSNTEAFF
TRBJ1-1,TRBV29-1,CSVEVFRGTEAFF
TRBJ1-1,TRBV7-9,CASSLEIGDTEAFF
TRBJ2-1,TRBV7-2,CASSLGREPYNEQFF
TRBJ1-1,TRBV6-5,CASSGLMNTEAFF
TRBJ1-3,TRBV5-4,CASSGTGSGNTIYF
TRBJ1-1,TRBV4-3,CASSQAHFGRDTEAFF
TRBJ1-2,TRBV3-1/TRBV3-2,CASSPQGSYGYTF
TRBJ1-2,TRBV18,CASSRERDRGQDGYTF
TRBJ2-7,TRBV6-5,CASSKGLVYEQYF